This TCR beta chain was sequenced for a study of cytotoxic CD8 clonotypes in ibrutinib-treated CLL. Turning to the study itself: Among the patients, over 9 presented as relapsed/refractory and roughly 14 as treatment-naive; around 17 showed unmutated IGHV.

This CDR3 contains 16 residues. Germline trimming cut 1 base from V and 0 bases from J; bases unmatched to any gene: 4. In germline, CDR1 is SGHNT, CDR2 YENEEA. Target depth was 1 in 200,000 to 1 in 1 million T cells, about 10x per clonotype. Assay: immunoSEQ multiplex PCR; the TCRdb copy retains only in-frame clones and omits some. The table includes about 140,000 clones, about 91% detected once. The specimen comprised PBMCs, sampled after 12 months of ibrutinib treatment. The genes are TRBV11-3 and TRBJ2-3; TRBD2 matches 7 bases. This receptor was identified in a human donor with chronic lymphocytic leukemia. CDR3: CASSLGSSGSTDTQYF. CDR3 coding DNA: TGTGCCAGCAGCTTAGGAAGTAGCGGGAGCACAGATACGCAGTATTTT. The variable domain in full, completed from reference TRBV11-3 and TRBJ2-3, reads EAGVVQSPRYKIIEKKQPVAFWCNPISGHNTLYWYLQNLGQGPELLIRYENEEAVDDSQLPKDRFSAERLKGVDSTLKIQPAELGDSAVYLCASSLGSSGSTDTQYFGPGTRLTVL.